Detailed here is one TCR beta chain. The data belong to a study of T cell changes during pregnancy in multiple sclerosis. V trimming: 0 bases; J trimming: 7 bases; junction bases outside the gene matches: 6. Germline CDR1 and CDR2: LGHNA and YSLEER. The CDR3 has 16 residues. Some clones are missing from TCRdb's copy, which holds only in-frame ones; the method was immunoSEQ multiplex PCR. This sample carries tens of thousands of clones, 70% to 90% of them seen once, and the ten largest clones take 5.9%. The source material was CD8+ T cells from peripheral blood mononuclear cells, sampled after pregnancy. The sequence derives from a female donor in good health, enrolled as a control in a pregnancy study. The rearrangement links TRBV4-3 to TRBJ1-2, with TRBD1 identical over 12 bases. In DNA form, the CDR3 reads TGCGCCAGCAGCCAAGATCCGGGACAGGGGGCGATTGGCTACACCTTC. This codes for CASSQDPGQGAIGYTF.